Below are 19 T cell receptor beta chains sequenced from a single sample in a study of blood T cell repertoires in COVID-19. The method was immunoSEQ multiplex PCR; TCRdb's version includes in-frame clones alone and lacks a portion of them. Altogether approximately 200,000 clones are present, about 86% being singletons, with the ten largest covering under 1.5%. The sequenced sample was PBMCs or T cells enriched from blood (not recorded which). Receptors originate from a woman aged 40-49 years with acute COVID-19.

J is TRBJ1-2 and V is TRBV19, with 7 positions matching TRBD1. J was trimmed by 8 bases and V by 4 bases; bases with no gene match: 10. Per germline, CDR1 LNHDA and CDR2 SQIVND (reference sequence). CDR3 size: 14 residues. This chain's CDR3 is CASSTLDRAEGYTF. Here the CDR3 DNA reads TGTGCCAGTAGTACCCTCGACAGGGCGGAAGGCTACACCTTC.

The genes are TRBV30 and TRBJ2-5; D may be TRBD2 (6 bases). V lost 4 bases and J 2 bases, leaving 23 bases between the germline ends. This CDR3 has 17 residues. The germline V gene has CDR1 GTSNPN and CDR2 SVGIG (reference sequence). CDR3 nucleotides: TGTGCCTGGACCCTCCCGGGGGTGGCGGGATATCAAGAGACCCAGTACTTC. It is translated as CAWTLPGVAGYQETQYF.

V gene TRBV30 combines with J gene TRBJ1-2, with 12 bases matching TRBD1. With V trimmed by 5 bases and J by 8 bases, 6 bases remained unmatched. The CDR3 extends over 13 amino acids. Germline V lookup: CDR1 GTSNPN, CDR2 SVGIG (reference sequence). CDR3 DNA sequence: TGTGCCTGGGCGGGACAGGGGGCGAGCGGCTACACCTTC. Its translation: CAWAGQGASGYTF.

The gene calls are TRBV24-1 and TRBJ1-5, with 7 bases that match TRBD1. This CDR3 has 13 residues. Germline V gene sequence: CDR1 KGHDR, CDR2 SFDVKD. V shed 12 bases, J shed 7 bases, and the junction held 11 bases outside the gene matches. CDR3 bases: TGTGCCTCCCGCGGGAGGGGGCCGCAGCCCCAGCATTTT. Translating it yields CASRGRGPQPQHF.

The chain uses TRBV2 and TRBJ2-5; D gene ambiguous. CDR1 SNHLY and CDR2 FYNNEI come from the germline V gene. V was trimmed by 2 bases and J by 5 bases, leaving 12 bases between them. This CDR3 region has 14 residues. The CDR3: CASSENGPRETQYF. CDR3 nucleotides: TGTGCCAGCAGTGAAAATGGCCCGAGGGAGACCCAGTACTTC.

As for this clone: The identical CDR3 is also encoded by other nucleotide sequences in the sample. The rearrangement uses TRBV6-1 and TRBJ1-1; D is uncertain. Germline V gene sequence: CDR1 MNHNS, CDR2 SASEGT. The CDR3 spans 12 residues. V dropped 2 bases and J dropped 3 bases, with 4 bases sitting between them. CDR3 protein: CASSEHYTEAFF. The DNA of the CDR3 is TGTGCCAGCAGTGAACATTACACTGAAGCTTTCTTT.

J is TRBJ1-5 and V is TRBV19; D is unclear. The CDR3 extends over 15 amino acids. From germline, CDR1 is LNHDA and CDR2 SQIVND (reference sequence). Trimming took off 1 base at V and 0 bases at J, with 7 bases between the two ends. CDR3 DNA: TGTGCCAGTAGTATAGTAGCCCATAGCAATCAGCCCCAGCATTTT. Translating gives CASSIVAHSNQPQHF.

This sequence joins TRBV7-2 and TRBJ1-1, with no clear D. CDR1 and CDR2 (germline): SGHTA, FQGNSA. V lost 8 bases, J lost 1 base, and 8 bases lay in between. The CDR3 sequence is 12 residues long. The CDR3 sequence is CASLRWNTEAFF. CDR3 coding DNA: TGTGCCAGCCTCCGGTGGAACACTGAAGCTTTCTTT.

Here the CDR3 reads CASSLAGFNEKLFF. CDR3 nucleotide sequence: TGTGCCAGCAGCTTGGCAGGATTTAATGAAAAACTGTTTTTT. This sequence joins TRBV5-6 and TRBJ1-4; the D is unclear. CDR3 length: 14 amino acids. The V gene's germline CDR1 is SGHDT and CDR2 YYEEEE. The V gene lost 0 bases and the J gene lost 4 bases, with 7 bases spanning the gap.

This chain connects TRBV29-1 to TRBJ2-2, with D possibly matching TRBD2 (6 bases). V was shortened by 6 bases and J by 7 bases, with 12 bases between the two germline ends. CDR1 is SQVTM and CDR2 is ANQGSEA in the germline V gene. The CDR3 has 12 amino acids. CDR3 sequence: CSVAGSGGELFF. CDR3 sequence (DNA): TGCAGCGTCGCGGGAAGTGGCGGGGAGCTGTTTTTT.

The chain uses TRBV10-3 and TRBJ2-1, with TRBD2 matching over 14 bases. V was pared by 7 bases and J by 9 bases, with 8 bases of the junction left unmatched. Germline V gene lookup returns CDR1 ENHRY and CDR2 SYGVKD. This CDR3 has 15 amino acids. The CDR3 here is CAINPTGLAGVEQFF. The CDR3 DNA follows: TGTGCCATCAACCCGACGGGACTAGCGGGAGTTGAGCAGTTCTTC.

This chain connects TRBV2 to TRBJ2-1; D gene ambiguous. Per the germline V gene, CDR1 is SNHLY and CDR2 is FYNNEI. V was pared by 6 bases and J by 0 bases, with 12 bases between. This CDR3 is 15 amino acids long. The CDR3 protein is CASRPGGFSYNEQFF. CDR3 nucleotide sequence: TGTGCCAGCAGGCCCGGCGGTTTCTCCTACAATGAGCAGTTCTTC. The full variable domain, its missing parts supplied by reference TRBV2 and TRBJ2-1, is EPEVTQTPSHQVTQMGQEVILRCVPISNHLYFYWYRQILGQKVEFLVSFYNNEISEKSEIFDDQFSVERPDGSNFTLKIRSTKLEDSAMYFCASRPGGFSYNEQFFGPGTRLTVL.

This clone was counted once. The V and J genes are TRBV4-3 and TRBJ2-1; TRBD2 aligns across 9 bases. The CDR3 contains 16 residues. V lost 4 bases to trimming and J lost 3 bases; unmatched junction nucleotides: 7. Looked up from germline, CDR1 is LGHNA and CDR2 is YSLEER. The CDR3 region has the DNA TGCGCCAGCAGCCCACTTACTAGCGGGTTCTACAATGAGCAGTTCTTC. Its protein is CASSPLTSGFYNEQFF.

The rearrangement links TRBV5-4 to TRBJ2-3; D is possibly TRBD2 (6 bases). Between the trimmed V and J ends, which lost 1 base and 8 bases, there was a span of 8 bases. Germline values: CDR1 SGHNT, CDR2 YYREEE (reference sequence). CDR3 length: 12 amino acids. CDR3 DNA sequence: TGTGCCAGCAGCTTGTCGCGGGGTACGCAGTATTTT. Its protein is CASSLSRGTQYF.

V gene TRBV12-5 combines with J gene TRBJ2-2, with 7 bases matching TRBD1. Per the germline V gene, CDR1 is LGHNT and CDR2 is FRNRAP. The CDR3 runs to 15 residues. The J segment lost 1 base and the V segment lost 1 base, leaving 0 bases of the junction unmatched. The CDR3 reads CASGLGTGNTGELFF. Written as DNA, the CDR3 is TGTGCTAGTGGTTTGGGGACAGGGAACACCGGGGAGCTGTTTTTT.

V is TRBV19 and J is TRBJ1-5; 7 bases agree with TRBD1. This CDR3 is 16 amino acids long. V shed 6 bases and J 2 bases; nucleotides not matched to a gene: 10. The germline gives CDR1 LNHDA, CDR2 SQIVND (reference sequence). This CDR3 is CASRRGDRVGNQPQHF. The CDR3 DNA reads as TGTGCCAGTAGGAGGGGAGACAGGGTTGGCAATCAGCCCCAGCATTTT.

For the CDR3, the DNA is TGCGCCAGCAGCCCCCTTGAGCGGGGGGCGTATCATGGCTACACCTTC. Translated, it gives CASSPLERGAYHGYTF. The chain has TRBV4-1 and TRBJ1-2; D might be TRBD1 (6 bases). The germline V gene encodes CDR1 MGHRA and CDR2 YSYEKL. The V and J ends lost 4 bases and 6 bases respectively, with 21 bases between them. The CDR3 has 16 residues.

This chain connects TRBV25-1 to TRBJ1-4, with D tentatively TRBD1 (6 bases). Trimming left V 3 bases short and J 7 bases short, with 6 bases between. Germline V lookup: CDR1 MGHDK, CDR2 SYGVNS. The CDR3 consists of 12 residues. This CDR3 reads CASSDRGEKLFF. CDR3 nucleotides: TGTGCCAGCAGTGACAGGGGTGAAAAACTGTTTTTT. Full variable domain (rest looked up from reference TRBV25-1 and TRBJ1-4): EADIYQTPRYLVIGTGKKITLECSQTMGHDKMYWYQQDPGMELHLIHYSYGVNSTEKGDLSSESTVSRIRTEHFPLTLESARPSHTSQYLCASSDRGEKLFFGSGTQLSVL.

This chain links TRBV12-5 with TRBJ2-1; unclear D gene. The germline V gene encodes CDR1 LGHNT and CDR2 FRNRAP. There are 11 residues in the CDR3. V lost 2 bases, J lost 9 bases, and 5 bases lay in between. CDR3 bases: TGTGCTAGTGGTTTGAATCTTGAGCAGTTCTTC. Its protein product is CASGLNLEQFF.